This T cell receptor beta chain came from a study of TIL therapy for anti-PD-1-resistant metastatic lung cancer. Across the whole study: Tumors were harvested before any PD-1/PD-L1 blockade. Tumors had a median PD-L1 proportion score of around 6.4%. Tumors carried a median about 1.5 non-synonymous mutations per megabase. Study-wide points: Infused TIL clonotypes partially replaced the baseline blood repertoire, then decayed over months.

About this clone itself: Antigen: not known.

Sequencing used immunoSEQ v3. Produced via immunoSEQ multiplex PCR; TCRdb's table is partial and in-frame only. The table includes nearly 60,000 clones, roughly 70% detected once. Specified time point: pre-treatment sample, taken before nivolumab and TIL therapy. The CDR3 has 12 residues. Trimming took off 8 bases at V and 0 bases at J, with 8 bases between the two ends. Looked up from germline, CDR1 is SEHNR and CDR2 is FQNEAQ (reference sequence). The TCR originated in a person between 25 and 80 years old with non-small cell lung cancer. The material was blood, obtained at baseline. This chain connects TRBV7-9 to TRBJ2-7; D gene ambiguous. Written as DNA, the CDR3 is TGTGCCAGCTCCGGAAACTCCTACGAGCAGTACTTC. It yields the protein CASSGNSYEQYF.